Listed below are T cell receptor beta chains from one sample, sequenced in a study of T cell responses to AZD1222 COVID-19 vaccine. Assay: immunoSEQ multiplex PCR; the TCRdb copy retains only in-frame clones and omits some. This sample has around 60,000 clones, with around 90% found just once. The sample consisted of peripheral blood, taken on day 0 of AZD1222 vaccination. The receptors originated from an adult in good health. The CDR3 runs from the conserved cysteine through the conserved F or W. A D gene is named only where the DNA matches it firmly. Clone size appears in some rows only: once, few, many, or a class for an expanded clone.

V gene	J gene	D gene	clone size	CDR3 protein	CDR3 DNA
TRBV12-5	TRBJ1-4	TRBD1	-	CASGLVVGTGPVRANEKLFF	TGTGCTAGTGGTTTGGTGGTGGGGACAGGTCCGGTTAGGGCTAATGAAAAACTGTTTTTT
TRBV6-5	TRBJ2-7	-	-	CASSDTFYEQYF	TGTGCCAGCAGCGACACTTTCTACGAGCAGTACTTC
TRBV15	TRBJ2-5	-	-	CATSRDLASVQETQYF	TGTGCCACCAGCAGAGATCTGGCTAGCGTTCAAGAGACCCAGTACTTC
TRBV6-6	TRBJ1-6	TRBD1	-	CASSNPDRRESPLHF	TGTGCCAGCAGCAACCCGGACAGGAGAGAGTCACCCCTCCACTTT
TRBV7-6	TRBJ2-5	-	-	CASSYSPQETQYF	TGTGCCAGCAGCTACAGTCCCCAAGAGACCCAGTACTTC
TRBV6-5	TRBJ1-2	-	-	CASSTDSYYGYTF	TGTGCCAGCAGCACGGACAGCTACTATGGCTACACCTTC
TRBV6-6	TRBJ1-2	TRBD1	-	CASCDQGTDYGYTF	TGTGCCAGTTGCGATCAGGGGACAGACTATGGCTACACCTTC
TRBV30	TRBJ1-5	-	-	CAWSQQGDQPQHF	TGTGCCTGGAGTCAACAGGGCGATCAGCCCCAGCATTTT
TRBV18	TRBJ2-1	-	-	CASSPPAAGYNEQFF	TGTGCCAGCTCACCGCCAGCTGCAGGGTACAATGAGCAGTTCTTC
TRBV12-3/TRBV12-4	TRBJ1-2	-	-	CASRPTGSGGYTF	TGTGCCAGCAGACCTACAGGGTCAGGGGGCTACACCTTC
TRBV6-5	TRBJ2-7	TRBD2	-	CASSYSGTSGSYEQYF	TGTGCCAGCAGTTACTCGGGGACTAGCGGATCCTACGAGCAGTACTTC
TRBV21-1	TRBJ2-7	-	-	CASSKGGTGRNYEQYF	TGTGCCAGCAGCAAAGGAGGGACAGGGCGAAACTACGAGCAGTACTTC
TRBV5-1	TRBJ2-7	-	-	CASSLTSYEQYF	TGCGCCAGCAGCTTGACATCCTACGAGCAGTACTTC
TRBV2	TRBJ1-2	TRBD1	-	CASGGGRGRLEGYTF	TGTGCCAGCGGAGGGGGGAGGGGGCGCCTGGAAGGCTACACCTTC
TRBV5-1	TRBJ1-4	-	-	CASSLSGGLDEKLFF	TGCGCCAGCAGCTTGTCGGGGGGGCTCGACGAAAAACTGTTTTTT
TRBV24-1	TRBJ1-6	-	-	CATCFWGTRPGLHF	TGTGCCACCTGCTTTTGGGGGACAAGACCTGGCCTCCACTTT
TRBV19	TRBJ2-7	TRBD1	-	CASKETGGNSYEQYF	TGTGCCAGTAAGGAGACAGGGGGGAACTCCTACGAGCAGTACTTC
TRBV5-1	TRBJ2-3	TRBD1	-	CASSANGQGMTDTQYF	TGCGCCAGCAGCGCGAACGGACAGGGGATGACAGATACGCAGTATTTT
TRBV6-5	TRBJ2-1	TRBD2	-	CASSLLAGGSNEQFF	TGTGCCAGCAGTTTATTAGCGGGGGGGAGTAATGAGCAGTTCTTC
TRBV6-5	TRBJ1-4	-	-	CASKGTEATNEKLFF	TGTGCCAGCAAGGGGACGGAAGCAACTAATGAAAAACTGTTTTTT
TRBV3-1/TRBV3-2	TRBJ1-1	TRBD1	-	CASSQVRTGNTEAFF	TGTGCCAGCAGCCAAGTTCGGACAGGGAATACTGAAGCTTTCTTT
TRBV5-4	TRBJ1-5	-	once	CASSLWGAEQPQHF	TGTGCCAGCAGCTTGTGGGGGGCCGAACAGCCCCAGCATTTT
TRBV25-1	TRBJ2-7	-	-	CASSGIYEQYF	TGTGCCAGCAGTGGGATCTACGAGCAGTACTTC
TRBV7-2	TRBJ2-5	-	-	CASSLVSIQETQYF	TGTGCCAGCAGCTTAGTGTCCATCCAAGAGACCCAGTACTTC
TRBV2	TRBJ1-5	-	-	CASSDSYNQPQHF	TGTGCCAGCAGCGACAGTTACAATCAGCCCCAGCATTTT
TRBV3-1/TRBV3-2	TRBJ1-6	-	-	CASSRLLSRGNSPLHF	TGTGCCAGCAGTCGTCTCTTGTCGCGGGGCAATTCACCCCTCCACTTT
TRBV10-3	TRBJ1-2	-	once	CAISDPEGGGNYGYTF	TGTGCCATCAGTGACCCCGAGGGGGGAGGTAATTATGGCTACACCTTC
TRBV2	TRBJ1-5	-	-	CASSESGPDQPQHF	TGTGCCAGCAGTGAATCTGGGCCCGATCAGCCCCAGCATTTT
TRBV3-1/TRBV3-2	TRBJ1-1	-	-	CASSPTRNTEAFF	TGTGCCAGCAGCCCCACACGGAACACTGAAGCTTTCTTT
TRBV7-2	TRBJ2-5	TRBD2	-	CASSWRDYQTRTQYF	TGTGCCAGCAGCTGGCGGGACTACCAGACCCGGACCCAGTACTTC
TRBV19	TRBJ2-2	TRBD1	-	CASSPDAGTANTGELFF	TGTGCCAGTAGTCCTGACGCCGGGACAGCGAACACCGGGGAGCTGTTTTTT
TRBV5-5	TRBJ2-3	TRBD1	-	CASSQDRGGRDTQYF	TGTGCCAGCAGCCAGGACAGGGGGGGCCGAGATACGCAGTATTTT
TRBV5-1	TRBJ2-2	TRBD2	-	CASSPHTGLAGGKTGELFF	TGCGCCAGCAGCCCCCATACCGGACTAGCGGGGGGGAAAACCGGGGAGCTGTTTTTT
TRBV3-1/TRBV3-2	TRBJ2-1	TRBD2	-	CASSQDRSGGAHEQFF	TGTGCCAGCAGCCAAGATCGTAGCGGGGGGGCCCATGAGCAGTTCTTC
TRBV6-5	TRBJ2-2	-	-	CASSYSRLLRTGELFF	TGTGCCAGCAGTTACTCGAGGCTATTGCGAACCGGGGAGCTGTTTTTT
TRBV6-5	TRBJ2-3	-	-	CASSYTQTTDTQYF	TGTGCCAGCAGTTACACCCAGACGACAGATACGCAGTATTTT
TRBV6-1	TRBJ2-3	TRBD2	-	CASSEGGGRDTQYF	TGTGCCAGCAGTGAAGGGGGGGGTAGAGATACGCAGTATTTT
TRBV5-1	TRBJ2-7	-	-	CASSLGGYEQYF	TGCGCCAGCAGCTTGGGAGGGTACGAGCAGTACTTC
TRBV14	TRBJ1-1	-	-	CASSPRGAGNTEAFF	TGTGCCAGCAGCCCTCGTGGGGCGGGGAACACTGAAGCTTTCTTT
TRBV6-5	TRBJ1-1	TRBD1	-	CASRRTGVDTEAFF	TGTGCCAGCAGACGCACAGGGGTAGACACTGAAGCTTTCTTT
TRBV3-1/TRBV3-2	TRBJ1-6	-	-	CASSQAQGYSPLHF	TGTGCCAGCAGCCAAGCGCAAGGGTATTCACCCCTCCACTTT
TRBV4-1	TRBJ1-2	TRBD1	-	CASSQPDRHGYTF	TGCGCCAGCAGCCAACCGGACAGGCATGGCTACACCTTC
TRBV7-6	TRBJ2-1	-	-	CASSLNSLGNNEQFF	TGTGCCAGCAGCTTAAATTCCCTGGGAAACAATGAGCAGTTCTTC
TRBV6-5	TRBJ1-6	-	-	CASTFSGTNSPLHF	TGTGCCAGCACCTTTTCCGGGACAAACTCACCCCTCCACTTT
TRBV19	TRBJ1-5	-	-	CASSIRTGNQPQHF	TGTGCCAGTAGTATCCGCACCGGCAATCAGCCCCAGCATTTT
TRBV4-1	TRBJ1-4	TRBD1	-	CASSRKTGVGEKLFF	TGCGCCAGCAGCCGAAAGACAGGGGTGGGTGAAAAACTGTTTTTT